The T cell receptor beta chain described here comes from a study of cytomegalovirus exposure and HLA in healthy donors. Study-level points and caveats: Presence/absence analyses took donor sequencing depth as roughly uniform. Usually a TCR sequence was rare, but some public TCRs were found in many donors.

CDR3 length equals 14 residues. Germline assignment: CDR1 SNHLY and CDR2 FYNNEI. V lost 8 bases to trimming and J lost 0 bases, with 14 bases between them. The donors were healthy bone marrow donors. PCR used 60 Vbeta primers and 13 Jbeta primers. Assay used: immunoSEQ multiplex PCR; TCRdb lists only in-frame clones, some missing. The repertoire table contains 150,000 to 200,000 clones. Note on this clone: Its antigen is currently unknown.

The specimen was PBMCs. The chain has TRBV2 and TRBJ2-7, with TRBD2 as a possible D gene (6 bases). The TCR originated in a man aged 25 to 45 in good health and CMV-seronegative. The CDR3 region has the DNA TGTGCCAGCCGGCGGGAATCCGACTCCTACGAGCAGTACTTC. This codes for CASRRESDSYEQYF.